These 9 T cell receptor beta chains came from one sample sequenced in a study of T cells after yellow fever vaccination. A single record per CDR3 protein comes from TCRdb applying MiXCR to the 5' RACE reads. The table includes 500,000 to 650,000 distinct CDR3 sequences, roughly 14% detected once. The sequencing used PBMCs, collected on the day of the yellow fever booster vaccination. These receptors were obtained from a young man who received the YFV17D yellow fever vaccine.

This clonotype has a handful of counts. The J gene is TRBJ1-1, the V gene TRBV5-1; no firm D call. Trimming stripped 5 bases from V and 2 bases from J, with 13 bases between. The CDR3 loop spans 14 amino acids. In germline, CDR1 is SGHRS, CDR2 YFSETQ. CDR3 sequence reads: CASSNGGLNTEAFF. The DNA of the CDR3 is TGCGCCAGCAGTAACGGAGGCCTAAACACTGAAGCTTTCTTT.

The chain combines TRBV5-1 with TRBJ2-7; 12 positions match TRBD2. The CDR3 spans 15 residues. Per germline, CDR1 SGHRS and CDR2 YFSETQ. The V gene end was trimmed by 3 bases and the J gene end by 4 bases; junction bases not matched to a gene: 5. DNA for the CDR3: TGCGCCAGCAGCTCGACTAGCGGGAGAGTGTACGAGCAGTACTTC. Its protein is CASSSTSGRVYEQYF.

The chain has TRBV14 and TRBJ1-1; perhaps TRBD1 as D (6 bases). This CDR3 is built from 16 residues. Germline V gene lookup returns CDR1 SGHDN and CDR2 FVKESK. Trimming took 2 bases from V and 1 from J, leaving 14 bases between them. In nucleotides, the CDR3 is TGTGCCAGCAGCCAAACCCAGGGGACATGGAACACTGAAGCTTTCTTT. As protein: CASSQTQGTWNTEAFF.

The V and J genes are TRBV20-1 and TRBJ1-2; TRBD1 aligns across 8 bases. In germline, CDR1 is DFQATT, CDR2 SNEGSKA (reference sequence). J was trimmed by 8 bases and V by 2 bases; bases with no gene match: 1. This CDR3 region has 11 residues. The DNA for the CDR3 is TGCAGTGCTAGACAGGGGGCGGGCTACACCTTC. Translating it yields CSARQGAGYTF.

This clonotype was seen many times. The chain links TRBV18 to TRBJ2-7; D is unclear. The germline CDR1 and CDR2 sequences are KGHSH and LQKENI. V shed 0 bases and J shed 2 bases, with 8 bases lying between them. This CDR3 has 14 amino acids. CDR3 amino acids: CASSPPAKAYEQYF. The CDR3 region has the DNA TGTGCCAGCTCACCACCGGCGAAGGCCTACGAGCAGTACTTC.

The chain couples TRBV19 to TRBJ2-7; 7 bases align to TRBD2. CDR1 and CDR2 (germline): LNHDA, SQIVND (reference sequence). The CDR3 is 13 amino acids. The V gene end was trimmed by 5 bases and the J gene end by 7 bases; junction bases not matched to a gene: 8. The CDR3 sequence: CASSGRETREQYF. The DNA for the CDR3 is TGTGCCAGTAGTGGGCGGGAGACAAGGGAGCAGTACTTC.

This clonotype was picked up a small number of times. The V gene is TRBV25-1, the J gene TRBJ2-2; D is perhaps TRBD2 (6 bases). Per the germline V gene, CDR1 is MGHDK and CDR2 is SYGVNS. Trimming removed 3 bases from V and 6 bases from J, with 20 bases in between. This CDR3 has 17 residues. CDR3 sequence: CASSDRTGIGGSGELFF. CDR3 nucleotide sequence: TGTGCCAGCAGTGACCGAACCGGGATCGGGGGTTCCGGGGAGCTGTTTTTT.

This clonotype was detected ten times or more. The chain uses TRBV20-1 and TRBJ2-5; D may be TRBD2 (6 bases). The V gene lost 3 bases and the J gene lost 4 bases, with 9 bases spanning the gap. The germline V gene encodes CDR1 DFQATT and CDR2 SNEGSKA (reference sequence). This CDR3 has 12 residues. In DNA form, the CDR3 reads TGCAGTGCTAGCCCCGGGAGAGAGACCCAGTACTTC. Its translation is CSASPGRETQYF.

The chain employs TRBV6-1 and TRBJ2-5, with TRBD1 identical over 9 bases. The CDR3 is 15 residues long. The V gene's germline CDR1 is MNHNS and CDR2 SASEGT. Trimming cost V 5 bases and J 6 bases; bases outside gene matches: 10. The CDR3 protein is CASSPVQGARKTQYF. In DNA form, the CDR3 reads TGTGCCAGCAGTCCGGTACAGGGGGCTAGGAAGACCCAGTACTTC.